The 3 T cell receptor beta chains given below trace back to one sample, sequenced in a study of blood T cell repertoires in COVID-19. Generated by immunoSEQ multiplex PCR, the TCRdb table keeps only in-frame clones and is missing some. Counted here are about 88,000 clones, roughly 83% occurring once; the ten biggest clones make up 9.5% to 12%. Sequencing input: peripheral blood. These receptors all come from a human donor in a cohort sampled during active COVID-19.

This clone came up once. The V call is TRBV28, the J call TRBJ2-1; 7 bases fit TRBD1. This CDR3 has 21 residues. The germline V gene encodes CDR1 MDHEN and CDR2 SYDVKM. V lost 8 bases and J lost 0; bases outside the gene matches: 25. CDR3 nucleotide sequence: TGTGCCAGCGGACAGTTTATTAGGGGACAGTACCACCGGAGCTCCTACAATGAGCAGTTCTTC. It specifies CASGQFIRGQYHRSSYNEQFF.

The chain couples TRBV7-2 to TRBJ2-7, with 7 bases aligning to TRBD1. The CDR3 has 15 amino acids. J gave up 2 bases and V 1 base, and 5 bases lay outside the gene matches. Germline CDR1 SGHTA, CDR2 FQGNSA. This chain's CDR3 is CASSLESGGTYEQYF. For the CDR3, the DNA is TGTGCCAGCAGCTTAGAGTCAGGGGGTACCTACGAGCAGTACTTC.

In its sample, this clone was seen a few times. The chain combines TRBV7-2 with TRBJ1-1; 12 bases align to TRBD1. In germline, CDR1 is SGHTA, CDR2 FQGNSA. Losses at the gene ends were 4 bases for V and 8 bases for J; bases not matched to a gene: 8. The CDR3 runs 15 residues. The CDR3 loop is CASSYSGQGAKEAFF. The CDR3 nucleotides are TGTGCCAGCAGCTACTCGGGACAGGGGGCCAAGGAAGCTTTCTTT.